The 2 T cell receptor beta chains below come from one sample, sequenced in a study of graft-versus-host responses after intestinal transplantation. Sequencing was performed with immunoSEQ multiplex PCR; in TCRdb, only in-frame clones are kept and a portion is missing. Of some 25,000 clones in the sample, 90% to 95% were seen once. The source was PBMCs, collected about 41 days after intestinal transplant. The receptor source for this set is a human patient who received an intestinal transplant, so some T cells may come from the graft donor.

J is TRBJ2-1 and V is TRBV11-2; D is uncertain. The ends were cut back, 4 bases at V and 6 bases at J, with 19 bases in the middle. Germline V gene data show CDR1 as SGHAT and CDR2 as FQNNGV. The CDR3 length is 16 residues. This CDR3 reads CASSSEVRLTLNEQFF. CDR3 DNA sequence: TGTGCCAGCAGCTCAGAAGTTAGACTTACCCTCAATGAGCAGTTCTTC.

V and J are TRBV7-6 and TRBJ1-4; TRBD1 matches 9 bases. This CDR3 comprises 15 residues. Losses at the gene ends were 1 base for V and 7 bases for J; bases not matched to a gene: 4. Germline V gene lookup returns CDR1 SGHVS and CDR2 FNYEAQ. CDR3 residues: CASSLEYRGLEKLFF. The CDR3 bases are TGTGCCAGCAGCTTAGAGTACAGGGGGCTTGAAAAACTGTTTTTT.